This T cell receptor (beta chain) was retrieved from a study of technical replicates of blood from a few donors. Trimming pared 9 bases from V and 10 bases from J, leaving 15 bases between. This CDR3 has 11 amino acids. From germline, CDR1 is LNHDA and CDR2 SQIVND (reference sequence). Assay used: immunoSEQ multiplex PCR; TCRdb lists only in-frame clones, some missing. This table holds about 82,000 clones, approximately 96% found once. This clonotype originated in a human donor in good health. The rearrangement joins TRBV19 to TRBJ1-1; a possible D gene is TRBD1 (5 bases). Sample: T cells isolated from PBMCs. CDR3 nucleotides: TGTGCCAGCCGACTGACAGACTCAGCTTTCTTT. Amino acids: CASRLTDSAFF.